Presented here are 8 T cell receptor beta chains from one specimen sequenced in a study of technical replicates of blood from several donors (dated 2017 in TCRdb). Libraries came from the immunoSEQ multiplex PCR assay. TCRdb limited this immuneACCESS table to in-frame rearrangements with V and J called. A share of clones is missing; checked studies link under half to unresolved V genes, and the rest is unexplained. The sample contains more than 90,000 clones, almost 97% of them found a single time. The top ten clones comprise roughly 0.39% of the sample. Material: T cells isolated from PBMCs. The receptors shown here come from a human donor in good health.

The V gene is TRBV19, the J gene TRBJ2-7; perhaps TRBD2 as D (5 bases). Trimming left V 5 bases short and J 4 bases short, with 15 bases between. The V gene's germline CDR1 is LNHDA and CDR2 SQIVND (reference sequence). CDR3 length equals 14 residues. The CDR3 DNA reads TGTGCCAGTAGTCCCCGGGTTAGCGAGTACGAGCAGTACTTC. This encodes CASSPRVSEYEQYF.

The chain uses TRBV6-5 and TRBJ1-2, with D possibly TRBD1 on 5 matching bases. The CDR3 consists of 12 residues. Germline loops: CDR1 MNHEY, CDR2 SVGAGI. V gave up 3 bases and J gave up 5 bases, with 7 bases separating them. The CDR3 here is CASSYDSYGYTF. The CDR3 DNA reads TGTGCCAGCAGTTATGACAGTTATGGCTACACCTTC.

This chain uses TRBV7-9 with TRBJ1-2; D is undetermined. Between the trimmed V and J ends, which lost 2 bases and 5 bases, there was a span of 12 bases. The germline V gene encodes CDR1 SEHNR and CDR2 FQNEAQ (reference sequence). This CDR3 has 14 residues. The CDR3 nucleotides are TGTGCCAGCAGCTTAAGAGATGAGGAGTATGGCTACACCTTC. This encodes CASSLRDEEYGYTF.

For this clone: This same CDR3 is encoded by further DNA sequences in the sample. V and J are TRBV6-4 and TRBJ2-1; 10 nucleotides align to TRBD2. The J segment lost 4 bases and the V segment lost 3 bases, leaving 3 bases of the junction unmatched. The CDR3 spans 15 residues. Germline V gene data show CDR1 as MRHNA and CDR2 as SNTAGT. The CDR3 DNA is TGTGCCAGCAGTGAGACTAGCGGGTCATACAATGAGCAGTTCTTC. This codes for CASSETSGSYNEQFF.

The chain has TRBV5-1 and TRBJ2-7, with a possible D match to TRBD1 (6 bases). V lost 2 bases and J lost 5, with 14 bases in between. The CDR3 consists of 14 residues. Germline V gene data show CDR1 as SGHRS and CDR2 as YFSETQ. CDR3 protein: CASSFNRDINEQYF. The CDR3 nucleotides are TGCGCCAGCAGCTTTAACAGGGATATCAACGAGCAGTACTTC.

The V call is TRBV19, the J call TRBJ1-4; 8 bases match TRBD1. Germline V gives CDR1 LNHDA, CDR2 SQIVND (reference sequence). After removal of 0 bases from V and 8 bases from J, the junction contained 8 bases not matched to a gene. The CDR3 extends over 16 amino acids. The CDR3 protein is CASSIDRGTGREKLFF. CDR3 in DNA: TGTGCCAGTAGTATAGATCGAGGGACAGGTAGAGAAAAACTGTTTTTT.

The V and J genes are TRBV9 and TRBJ2-2, with TRBD2 as a possible D gene (5 bases). Trimming left V 1 base short and J 4 bases short, with 8 bases between. Germline CDR1 SGDLS, CDR2 YYNGEE. The CDR3 sequence is 14 residues long. This chain's CDR3 is CASSVSGSTGELFF. The CDR3 coding sequence is TGTGCCAGCAGCGTATCGGGGAGCACCGGGGAGCTGTTTTTT.

The CDR3 here is CASSLGTSGSGGEQFF. The CDR3 nucleotides are TGTGCCAGCAGCTTAGGGACTAGCGGGAGTGGGGGGGAGCAGTTCTTC. This sequence joins TRBV7-9 and TRBJ2-1; the match to TRBD2 covers 13 bases. The junction had 7 bases not matched to a gene; V was cut back by 1 base and J by 10 bases. CDR3 size: 16 residues. Germline values: CDR1 SEHNR, CDR2 FQNEAQ (reference sequence). Variable domain in full (rest from reference TRBV7-9 and TRBJ2-1): DTGVSQNPRHKITKRGQNVTFRCDPISEHNRLYWYRQTLGQGPEFLTYFQNEAQLEKSRLLSDRFSAERPKGSFSTLEIQRTEQGDSAMYLCASSLGTSGSGGEQFFGPGTRLTVL.